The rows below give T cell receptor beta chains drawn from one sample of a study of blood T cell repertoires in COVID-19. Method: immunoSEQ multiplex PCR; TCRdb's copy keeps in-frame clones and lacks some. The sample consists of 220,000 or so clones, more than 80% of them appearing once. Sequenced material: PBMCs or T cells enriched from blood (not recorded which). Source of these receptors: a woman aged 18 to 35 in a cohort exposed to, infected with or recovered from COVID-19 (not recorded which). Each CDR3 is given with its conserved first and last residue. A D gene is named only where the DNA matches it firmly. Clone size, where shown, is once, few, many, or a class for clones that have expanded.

cdr3_nt: TGCGCCAGCAGCCCGGGACAGCCGAACACTGAAGCTTTCTTT; cdr3_aa: CASSPGQPNTEAFF; v_call: TRBV5-1; d_call: TRBD1; clone_size: -; j_call: TRBJ1-1
cdr3_nt: TGTGCCAGCAGCTTCCTAGCTTCTGGGGATGAGCAGTTCTTC; cdr3_aa: CASSFLASGDEQFF; v_call: TRBV7-2; d_call: -; clone_size: -; j_call: TRBJ2-1
cdr3_nt: TGTGCCAGCAGCCAAGCACAGGCAGGCAATGGCTACACCTTC; cdr3_aa: CASSQAQAGNGYTF; v_call: TRBV3-1/TRBV3-2; d_call: -; clone_size: -; j_call: TRBJ1-2
cdr3_nt: TGCGCCAGCAGCTTGGCCGCGGGAAATAGGGCGGACACTGAAGCTTTCTTT; cdr3_aa: CASSLAAGNRADTEAFF; v_call: TRBV5-1; d_call: -; clone_size: -; j_call: TRBJ1-1
cdr3_nt: TGCGCCAGCAGCCAAGGGGCTATACCAGAGACCCAGTACTTC; cdr3_aa: CASSQGAIPETQYF; v_call: TRBV4-1; d_call: -; clone_size: -; j_call: TRBJ2-5
cdr3_nt: TGTGCCAGCACCGGCGCGGAAGGGGGACAGGGGAGGAACGAGCAGTACTTC; cdr3_aa: CASTGAEGGQGRNEQYF; v_call: TRBV28; d_call: TRBD1; clone_size: medium-sized; j_call: TRBJ2-7
cdr3_nt: TGTGCCAGCAGTTGGGGACAGGGGGCTTTCGGCTACACCTTC; cdr3_aa: CASSWGQGAFGYTF; v_call: TRBV27; d_call: TRBD1; clone_size: -; j_call: TRBJ1-2
cdr3_nt: TGTGCCAGCAGCCAAGATGGGGACAGCTACGAGCAGTACTTC; cdr3_aa: CASSQDGDSYEQYF; v_call: TRBV14; d_call: TRBD1; clone_size: -; j_call: TRBJ2-7
cdr3_nt: TGCAGCGTTGCCGGGACTAGCGGGAGCGGCGCAGATACGCAGTATTTT; cdr3_aa: CSVAGTSGSGADTQYF; v_call: TRBV29-1; d_call: TRBD2; clone_size: -; j_call: TRBJ2-3
cdr3_nt: TGTGCCAGCAGCTTGACCGGGACAGGGATGACAGATACGCAGTATTTT; cdr3_aa: CASSLTGTGMTDTQYF; v_call: TRBV5-6; d_call: TRBD1; clone_size: -; j_call: TRBJ2-3
cdr3_nt: TGTGCCAGCCGTGGGCCCGATGAAAAACTGTTTTTT; cdr3_aa: CASRGPDEKLFF; v_call: TRBV28; d_call: -; clone_size: once; j_call: TRBJ1-4
cdr3_nt: TGTGCCAGCAGTGAATTGGGAGGCAGCTATGGCTACACCTTC; cdr3_aa: CASSELGGSYGYTF; v_call: TRBV25-1; d_call: -; clone_size: -; j_call: TRBJ1-2
cdr3_nt: TGTGCCAGCAGCCAGGGACTTCCTCCCTACGAGCAGTACTTC; cdr3_aa: CASSQGLPPYEQYF; v_call: TRBV7-3; d_call: -; clone_size: -; j_call: TRBJ2-7
cdr3_nt: TGTGCCAGCAGCTCCGACGGCGGCAGGGGAAGATGGAACACTGAAGCTTTCTTT; cdr3_aa: CASSSDGGRGRWNTEAFF; v_call: TRBV7-9; d_call: -; clone_size: -; j_call: TRBJ1-1
cdr3_nt: TGTGCCAGCAGCTTGGACCCGGGTGAAAAACTGTTTTTT; cdr3_aa: CASSLDPGEKLFF; v_call: TRBV5-4; d_call: -; clone_size: once; j_call: TRBJ1-4
cdr3_nt: TGCGCCAGCAGCTCGACAGGGACCCGCGACGAGCAGTACTTC; cdr3_aa: CASSSTGTRDEQYF; v_call: TRBV5-1; d_call: TRBD1; clone_size: -; j_call: TRBJ2-7
cdr3_nt: TGTGCCAGCTCACCACCGGGCAGGGGTGACACTGAAGCTTTCTTT; cdr3_aa: CASSPPGRGDTEAFF; v_call: TRBV18; d_call: -; clone_size: -; j_call: TRBJ1-1
cdr3_nt: TGTGCCAACTCACCACACAGGGGTGGTACTGGCGAGCAGTACTTC; cdr3_aa: CANSPHRGGTGEQYF; v_call: TRBV2; d_call: TRBD1; clone_size: -; j_call: TRBJ2-7
cdr3_nt: TGTGCCAGCAGCGCAGGGACAGATTTGCATGAGCAGTTCTTC; cdr3_aa: CASSAGTDLHEQFF; v_call: TRBV9; d_call: TRBD1; clone_size: -; j_call: TRBJ2-1
cdr3_nt: TGTGCCAGCAGAGAGCTAGGGGGGGACAATGAGCAGTTCTTC; cdr3_aa: CASRELGGDNEQFF; v_call: TRBV6-5; d_call: -; clone_size: -; j_call: TRBJ2-1
cdr3_nt: TGCGCCAGCCGTACCCGGGACAGTTACGAGCAGTACTTC; cdr3_aa: CASRTRDSYEQYF; v_call: TRBV5-1; d_call: TRBD1; clone_size: -; j_call: TRBJ2-7
cdr3_nt: TGTGCCAGGAGGCCAGAGGGCTCTGGGGCCAACGTCCTGACTTTC; cdr3_aa: CARRPEGSGANVLTF; v_call: TRBV6-5; d_call: -; clone_size: -; j_call: TRBJ2-6
cdr3_nt: TGTGCCAGCAGAGGACAGGGGATTAACTATGGCTACACCTTC; cdr3_aa: CASRGQGINYGYTF; v_call: TRBV27; d_call: TRBD1; clone_size: -; j_call: TRBJ1-2
cdr3_nt: TGCGCCAGCAGCTTGGTGGGTAGCGTAGAGACCCAGTACTTC; cdr3_aa: CASSLVGSVETQYF; v_call: TRBV5-1; d_call: -; clone_size: -; j_call: TRBJ2-5
cdr3_nt: TGTGCCAGCAGCTTACTCCTGGGGGGCTATAATTCACCCCTCCACTTT; cdr3_aa: CASSLLLGGYNSPLHF; v_call: TRBV7-9; d_call: -; clone_size: -; j_call: TRBJ1-6
cdr3_nt: TGTGCCAGCAGTTACGGACTAGCTAGGGGCTACGAGCAGTACTTC; cdr3_aa: CASSYGLARGYEQYF; v_call: TRBV6-5; d_call: TRBD2; clone_size: -; j_call: TRBJ2-7
cdr3_nt: TGTGCCAGCAGTTCACGACTAGCGGGAGGATTCAATGAGCAGTTCTTC; cdr3_aa: CASSSRLAGGFNEQFF; v_call: TRBV11-3; d_call: TRBD2; clone_size: -; j_call: TRBJ2-1
cdr3_nt: TGTGCCAGCAGTGATCCGGGACAGGGGGCGATCGAGCAGTACTTC; cdr3_aa: CASSDPGQGAIEQYF; v_call: TRBV25-1; d_call: TRBD1; clone_size: -; j_call: TRBJ2-7
cdr3_nt: TGTGCCAGCAGCGAGGGACTAGCGGAGGCCTACGAGCAGTACTTC; cdr3_aa: CASSEGLAEAYEQYF; v_call: TRBV5-6; d_call: TRBD2; clone_size: -; j_call: TRBJ2-7
cdr3_nt: TGTGCCAGCAGCCGGGACAGTGCGGGAAACACCATATATTTT; cdr3_aa: CASSRDSAGNTIYF; v_call: TRBV2; d_call: TRBD1; clone_size: once; j_call: TRBJ1-3
cdr3_nt: TGTGCCAGCAGCTTAACGCCTAGCGTAGATACGCAGTATTTT; cdr3_aa: CASSLTPSVDTQYF; v_call: TRBV11-3; d_call: -; clone_size: -; j_call: TRBJ2-3
cdr3_nt: TGTGCCAGCAGTTTAACCGGGGGGAACACTGAAGCTTTCTTT; cdr3_aa: CASSLTGGNTEAFF; v_call: TRBV28; d_call: -; clone_size: -; j_call: TRBJ1-1
cdr3_nt: TGTGCCACCGGGAAGGGACTAGATCACAATGAGCAGTTCTTC; cdr3_aa: CATGKGLDHNEQFF; v_call: TRBV24-1; d_call: TRBD2; clone_size: once; j_call: TRBJ2-1
cdr3_nt: TGTGCCAGCAGTGATCTCACCGGGGAGCTGTTTTTT; cdr3_aa: CASSDLTGELFF; v_call: TRBV2; d_call: -; clone_size: -; j_call: TRBJ2-2
cdr3_nt: TGTGCCAGCAGCCCCTTTCGAGGTGAAAAACTGTTTTTT; cdr3_aa: CASSPFRGEKLFF; v_call: TRBV6-5; d_call: -; clone_size: -; j_call: TRBJ1-4
cdr3_nt: TGTGCCAGCTCACCAGAGAGTGACAATCAGCCCCAGCATTTT; cdr3_aa: CASSPESDNQPQHF; v_call: TRBV18; d_call: -; clone_size: once; j_call: TRBJ1-5
cdr3_nt: TGTGCCAGCTCACCGCGGGAGAACGAGCAGTACTTC; cdr3_aa: CASSPRENEQYF; v_call: TRBV18; d_call: TRBD2; clone_size: -; j_call: TRBJ2-7
cdr3_nt: TGTGCCATCAGCGGACAGGGTCGGGATAATTCACCCCTCCACTTT; cdr3_aa: CAISGQGRDNSPLHF; v_call: TRBV10-3; d_call: TRBD1; clone_size: -; j_call: TRBJ1-6
cdr3_nt: TGTGCCAGCAGCCTAAACGGGGGGGGTAATTCACCCCTCCACTTT; cdr3_aa: CASSLNGGGNSPLHF; v_call: TRBV7-6; d_call: -; clone_size: -; j_call: TRBJ1-6